The entry below describes one T cell receptor beta chain. The antigen is undetermined. Between the trimmed V and J ends, which lost 6 bases and 1 base, there was a span of 21 bases. The length of the CDR3 is 17 residues. Per the germline V gene, CDR1 is MNHEY and CDR2 is SMNVEV (reference sequence). This sample was included in a study of T cells in localized non-small cell lung cancer. Profiled with immunoSEQ multiplex PCR; TCRdb holds only in-frame clones, not every one. The repertoire includes around 92,000 clones, roughly 90% of them detected once, and roughly 4.3% sits in the top ten. Study-wide findings and caveats: A single tumor region was sequenced, leaving heterogeneity possible. A median approximately 57 of the top 100 tumor clones appeared in adjacent lung.

This chain uses TRBV27 with TRBJ1-1, with a tentative D call TRBD1 (5 bases). This clonotype was obtained from a woman aged 35-70 years with stage II squamous cell lung carcinoma. Sequencing used PBMCs, obtained before any cancer treatment. The DNA of the CDR3 is TGTGCCAGCAGCCCATGGAGACCGGGGCGGAAGAACACTGAAGCTTTCTTT. This translates into CASSPWRPGRKNTEAFF.